This TCR beta chain comes out of a study of shared clonotypes between healthy human individuals. This CDR3 comprises 16 residues. V was pared by 0 bases and J by 3 bases, with 14 bases between. Germline loops: CDR1 MGHDK, CDR2 SYGVNS. Worth noting for this clone: Its antigen is unknown.

How the authors handled the data: Junction-only immunoSEQ sequences carried no quality scores, so filtering differed. Sequenced by immunoSEQ multiplex PCR; TCRdb stores in-frame clones only, minus some. The V and J calls and clone size were taken over from that table, and D and trimming were inferred from the DNA. This sample has about 2 million clones, with roughly 95% found just once. Only CD45RO-negative cells positively selected for CCR7 counted as naive CD8 cells, so terminally differentiated effector memory CD45RA+ cells were excluded. Study-wide results and limits: Clonotype sharing across donors was expected to vary with sequencing depth.

The TCR originated in a man aged 18-30 years in good health. Sequencing input: naive CD8+ T cells sorted from blood. The V gene is TRBV25-1, the J gene TRBJ2-5, with D perhaps matching TRBD1 (5 bases). CDR3 amino acids: CASSEYWSQGEETQYF. CDR3 bases: TGTGCCAGCAGTGAATACTGGAGTCAGGGTGAAGAGACCCAGTACTTC.